This is a list of T cell receptor beta chains from one sample in a study of T cell repertoires in cytomegalovirus infection. Antigens of these TCRs are unknown. TCRdb re-called the reads through MiXCR, storing one row per CDR3 protein. The sample contains more than 250,000 distinct CDR3 sequences, around a quarter of which appear only once. The sample in question was cultured PBMCs, obtained from culture after CMV antigen stimulation. The receptor set was obtained from a human donor in good health (CMV status not recorded). Some clones in this sample may be carry-over from other donors' samples. Each CDR3 is given with its conserved first and last residue. The D gene is left open where the match is weak. Not every row has a clone size; where given, it reads once, few, many or a size class.

V: TRBV20-1
J: TRBJ2-4
size: -
D: -
CDR3: CSAETAEIIQYF
DNA: TGCAGTGCGGAGACGGCCGAAATAATTCAGTACTTC

V: TRBV19
J: TRBJ2-3
size: -
D: TRBD2
CDR3: CASSIEGLAGGTDTQYF
DNA: TGTGCCAGTAGTATAGAGGGGCTAGCGGGAGGTACAGATACGCAGTATTTT

V: TRBV5-1
J: TRBJ2-7
size: -
D: -
CDR3: CASSFGQTSYEQYF
DNA: TGCGCCAGCAGCTTTGGACAGACTTCCTACGAGCAGTACTTC

V: TRBV7-6
J: TRBJ2-3
size: many
D: TRBD2
CDR3: CASSLPSGRSAAQYF
DNA: TGTGCCAGCAGCTTACCTAGCGGGAGGTCAGCTGCGCAGTATTTT

V: TRBV5-6
J: TRBJ1-1
size: few
D: TRBD1
CDR3: CASSSSSGQGLTEAFF
DNA: TGTGCCAGCAGCTCATCATCGGGACAGGGGCTAACTGAAGCTTTCTTT

V: TRBV12-3/TRBV12-4
J: TRBJ2-5
size: -
D: -
CDR3: CASSLGRSYQETQYF
DNA: TGTGCCAGCAGTTTAGGCAGATCGTACCAAGAGACCCAGTACTTC

V: TRBV20-1
J: TRBJ2-3
size: few
D: TRBD1
CDR3: CSARGTGGPDTQYF
DNA: TGCAGTGCTAGAGGGACAGGGGGTCCAGATACGCAGTATTTT

V: TRBV6-1
J: TRBJ2-3
size: -
D: TRBD1
CDR3: CASTGDGQGDTQYF
DNA: TGTGCCAGCACCGGGGACGGACAGGGGGATACGCAGTATTTT

V: TRBV20-1
J: TRBJ1-2
size: few
D: -
CDR3: CSARDRGREYGYTF
DNA: TGCAGTGCTAGAGACAGGGGTAGGGAATATGGCTACACCTTC

V: TRBV12-3/TRBV12-4
J: TRBJ1-2
size: few
D: -
CDR3: CASSPPGFYGYTF
DNA: TGTGCCAGCAGTCCCCCGGGTTTCTATGGCTACACCTTC

V: TRBV28
J: TRBJ2-1
size: few
D: -
CDR3: CASSLFGGARDYNEQFF
DNA: TGTGCCAGCAGTTTATTTGGGGGGGCGAGGGATTACAATGAGCAGTTCTTC

V: TRBV20-1
J: TRBJ2-7
size: -
D: TRBD2
CDR3: CSARLAGSSYEQYF
DNA: TGCAGTGCTAGACTAGCGGGGAGCTCCTACGAGCAGTACTTC

V: TRBV11-3
J: TRBJ1-1
size: few
D: TRBD1
CDR3: CASSLGSGTGNTEAFF
DNA: TGTGCCAGCAGCTTAGGTTCCGGGACAGGGAACACTGAAGCTTTCTTT

V: TRBV7-2
J: TRBJ2-2
size: many
D: -
CDR3: CASSLFRNTGELFF
DNA: TGTGCCAGCAGCTTATTCCGGAACACCGGGGAGCTGTTTTTT